The present entry profiles one T cell receptor (beta chain) with its context. Its antigen is not identified. Using immunoSEQ multiplex PCR, the repertoire was profiled, and TCRdb retains in-frame clones only, with some absent. The data show fewer than 150,000 clones, approximately 93% seen once. The data were taken from a study of T cell responses to AZD1222 COVID-19 vaccine. Between the trimmed V and J ends, which lost 4 bases and 7 bases, there was a span of 25 bases. The length of the CDR3 is 17 residues. Study findings and constraints: Nearly half of spike-specific TCRs reportedly target variant regions that are unmutated in the B.1.351 and B.1.1.7 variants.

The sample here was peripheral blood, taken on day 0 of AZD1222 vaccination. V usage is TRBV23-1 and J usage is TRBJ1-2; unclear D gene. TRBV23-1 counts as an open reading frame of uncertain function. This receptor was obtained from an adult in good health. DNA of the CDR3: TGCGCCAGCAGTCCCCCCCCAAGTCCAATCCGGCCCTCTGGCTACACCTTC. Its protein product is CASSPPPSPIRPSGYTF.